This entry concerns a single T cell receptor beta chain. What it recognizes is unknown. Over 190 million TCR-beta sequences from 15-18 subjects came from every sequencing run. In TCRdb, the 5' RACE reads were re-called with MiXCR into one record per CDR3 protein. The profile covers 28,000 or so distinct CDR3 sequences, with approximately 21% appearing a single time and around 15% taken by the ten largest. The data derive from a study of neurological immune-mediated disorders. Study-level results: Private repertoires in all groups were suggested by the absence of shared CDR3 amino acid sequences among expanded clones across subjects. While HTLV-1-associated myelopathy showed the greatest TCR clonal expansion, multiple sclerosis showed the least, falling below healthy controls.

The CDR3 is 17 residues long. Germline CDR1 and CDR2: SGHRS and YFSETQ. The V and J ends lost 4 bases and 3 bases, in that order; junction bases with no gene match: 11. PBMCs stored at -80 C, numbering 2 million, were the origin of the unsorted libraries. The sequence was collected from a woman aged 55 to 70 in good health. The material sequenced was PBMCs. The chain employs TRBV5-1 and TRBJ2-3; 10 bases are shared with TRBD2. CDR3 sequence (DNA): TGCGCCAGCAGCCCCACTAGCGGGGACGGTCGGACAGATACGCAGTATTTT. This translates into CASSPTSGDGRTDTQYF.